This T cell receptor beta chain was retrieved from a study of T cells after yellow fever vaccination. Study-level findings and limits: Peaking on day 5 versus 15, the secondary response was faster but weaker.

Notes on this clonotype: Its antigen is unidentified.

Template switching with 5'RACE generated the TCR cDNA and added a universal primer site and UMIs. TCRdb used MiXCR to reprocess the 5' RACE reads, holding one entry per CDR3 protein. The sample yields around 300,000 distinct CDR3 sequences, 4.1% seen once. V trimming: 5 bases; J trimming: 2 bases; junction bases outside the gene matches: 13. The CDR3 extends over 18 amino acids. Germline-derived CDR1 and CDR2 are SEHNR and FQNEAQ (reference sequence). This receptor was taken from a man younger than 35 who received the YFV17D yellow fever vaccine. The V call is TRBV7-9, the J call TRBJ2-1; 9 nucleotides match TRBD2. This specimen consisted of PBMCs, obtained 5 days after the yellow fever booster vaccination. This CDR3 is CASSPRRGGRVAYNEQFF. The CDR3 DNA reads TGTGCCAGCAGCCCCCGGCGGGGGGGCCGGGTTGCCTACAATGAGCAGTTCTTC.